These T cell receptor beta chains were read from a single sample in a study of CD8+ T cells in alopecia areata. Measured with immunoSEQ multiplex PCR; TCRdb has only the in-frame clones, and not every one. The sample has about 210,000 clones; 50% to 75% are singletons. Sequences were derived from CD4+ T cells sorted from blood, sampled at week 4, from a patient treated with tofacitinib. These receptors were collected from a human donor with alopecia areata. Both conserved end residues are part of each CDR3. Fields, in order: D gene, V gene, clone size, J gene, CDR3 protein, CDR3 DNA. A D gene is named only where the DNA matches it firmly. Not every row has a clone size; where given, it reads once, few, many or a size class.

>NA|TRBV29-1|NA|TRBJ1-2
CSAGHQKGYTF
TGCAGCGCGGGCCACCAGAAGGGCTACACCTTC
>NA|TRBV28|NA|TRBJ1-2
CASSGGVYGYTF
TGTGCCAGCTCGGGGGGTGTCTATGGCTACACCTTC
>NA|TRBV29-1|few|TRBJ1-2
CSASTLANYGYTF
TGCAGCGCCTCGACACTAGCTAACTATGGCTACACCTTC
>NA|TRBV7-9|few|TRBJ1-2
CASSRGAGSGYTF
TGTGCCAGCAGCCGGGGGGCAGGGAGCGGCTACACCTTC
>NA|TRBV7-2|NA|TRBJ2-3
CASSLGQLRAQYF
TGTGCCAGCAGCTTAGGACAACTCCGAGCGCAGTATTTT
>NA|TRBV9|NA|TRBJ1-3
CASSVGGRGNTIYF
TGTGCCAGCAGCGTAGGAGGGCGAGGAAACACCATATATTTT
>NA|TRBV29-1|few|TRBJ2-5
CSVVGQFQETQYF
TGCAGCGTTGTAGGCCAGTTCCAAGAGACCCAGTACTTC
>NA|TRBV18|few|TRBJ1-1
CASSPREGGSTEAFF
TGTGCCAGCTCACCCAGGGAGGGCGGGAGCACTGAAGCTTTCTTT
>NA|TRBV11-2|NA|TRBJ2-3
CASSFSQSTDTQYF
TGTGCCAGCAGCTTCTCGCAGAGCACAGATACGCAGTATTTT
>TRBD2|TRBV29-1|NA|TRBJ2-3
CSVVLAGASTDTQYF
TGCAGCGTGGTACTAGCGGGGGCTAGCACAGATACGCAGTATTTT
>NA|TRBV11-2|NA|TRBJ2-7
CASSSYRDGEQYF
TGTGCCAGCAGCTCATACAGGGATGGGGAGCAGTACTTC
>NA|TRBV7-2|NA|TRBJ2-6
CASSPRSGANVLTF
TGTGCCAGCAGCCCCCGCTCTGGGGCCAACGTCCTGACTTTC
>TRBD1|TRBV27|NA|TRBJ1-2
CASRSTGGSGYTF
TGTGCCAGTAGATCTACAGGGGGAAGTGGCTACACCTTC
>NA|TRBV29-1|NA|TRBJ2-5
CSGVREETQYF
TGCAGCGGCGTTCGGGAAGAGACCCAGTACTTC
>NA|TRBV4-1|NA|TRBJ2-3
CASSPWGNTQYF
TGCGCCAGCAGCCCATGGGGGAATACGCAGTATTTT
>NA|TRBV11-3|NA|TRBJ2-3
CASSLGSTDTQYF
TGTGCCAGCAGCTTAGGGAGCACAGATACGCAGTATTTT
>NA|TRBV5-1|once|TRBJ1-5
CASSLGRSQHF
TGCGCCAGCAGCTTAGGCAGATCACAGCATTTT
>NA|TRBV15|NA|TRBJ1-6
CARAGGSSPLHF
TGTGCCCGCGCCGGGGGGAGTTCACCCCTCCACTTT
>NA|TRBV5-1|NA|TRBJ1-1
CASSLGRNRVWNTEAFF
TGCGCCAGCAGCTTGGGGAGAAACAGGGTATGGAACACTGAAGCTTTCTTT
>TRBD1|TRBV6-6|few|TRBJ1-1
CASSHRDRPTEAFF
TGTGCCAGCAGCCACCGGGACAGACCCACTGAAGCTTTCTTT
>NA|TRBV6-1|NA|TRBJ2-7
CASSEGPGNHPREQYF
TGTGCCAGCAGTGAGGGGCCCGGGAATCACCCTCGCGAGCAGTACTTC
>NA|TRBV2|NA|TRBJ2-3
CASSEIADTQYF
TGTGCCAGCAGTGAAATCGCAGATACGCAGTATTTT
>NA|TRBV4-3|few|TRBJ2-2
CASSQGATVNTGELFF
TGCGCCAGCAGCCAGGGCGCAACAGTTAACACCGGGGAGCTGTTTTTT
>TRBD1|TRBV6-6|NA|TRBJ1-2
CASTHGGQAPSGYTF
TGTGCCAGCACCCACGGGGGACAGGCACCTTCCGGCTACACCTTC
>NA|TRBV7-2|NA|TRBJ1-1
CASSPGQTNTEAFF
TGTGCCAGCAGCCCAGGACAGACGAACACTGAAGCTTTCTTT
>NA|TRBV25-1|NA|TRBJ1-1
CASSELPFWNTEAFF
TGTGCCAGCAGTGAATTGCCATTCTGGAACACTGAAGCTTTCTTT